This T cell receptor (beta chain) was documented in a study of OX40 agonist ivuxolimab in advanced cancers. About the study: Patients enrolled in dose escalation were diagnosed with hepatocellular carcinoma, melanoma, renal cell or head and neck cancer.

Findings and limits, study-wide: On average, CD8+ T cells had more expanded clones than CD4+. No determination was made of the antigen specificity of the expanded peripheral T cells.

Generated by immunoSEQ multiplex PCR, the TCRdb table keeps only in-frame clones and is missing some. This sample has about 50,000 clones, with about three quarters found just once. Note on this clone: Antigen: not known.

Germline loops: CDR1 SGDLS, CDR2 YYNGEE. The CDR3 sequence is 15 residues long. Trimming shortened V by 0 bases and J by 7 bases, and 14 bases separated the two germline ends. This chain connects TRBV9 to TRBJ2-1; D uncertain. The TCR originated in an adult with an advanced solid tumor such as melanoma, head and neck, liver or kidney cancer. This specimen consisted of CD4+ or CD8+ T cells sorted from blood, obtained in a trial of the OX40 agonist ivuxolimab. CDR3 sequence (DNA): TGTGCCAGCAGCGTAGGCCGGGCGTCTTGGAATGAGCAGTTCTTC. It encodes CASSVGRASWNEQFF.